The rows below give T cell receptor beta chains drawn from one sample of a study of OX40 agonist ivuxolimab in advanced cancers. Libraries were prepared by immunoSEQ multiplex PCR; TCRdb keeps only in-frame clonotypes and omits some of them. The table has 68,000 or so clones, roughly four fifths seen once. Sample: CD4+ or CD8+ T cells sorted from blood, taken in a trial of the OX40 agonist ivuxolimab. These receptors were taken from an adult with an advanced solid tumor such as melanoma, head and neck, liver or kidney cancer. Each CDR3 is given without its conserved first and last residue.

TRBJ2-2,TRBV7-8,ASSLTPGGGIGTGELF
TRBJ1-1,TRBV12-5,ASGFTGATEAF
TRBJ1-1,TRBV5-5,ASSFGQGFTEAF
TRBJ1-5,TRBV18,ASSPLHDQPQH
TRBJ1-1,TRBV10-1,ASSETGFGNTEAF
TRBJ2-5,TRBV14,ASSQGVTQGTQY
TRBJ2-1,TRBV5-4,ASSLPGTLYNEQF
TRBJ1-2,TRBV6-5,ASSYGGADNYGYT
TRBJ2-2,TRBV7-3,ASSLGQAGIGTGELF
TRBJ2-5,TRBV5-1,ASSLEGRGGSQETQY
TRBJ1-2,TRBV7-2,ASSLSRQSYGYT
NA,TRBV30,AWSTQQGDEQY
TRBJ2-1,TRBV7-8,ASSLSPPGPRPNEQF
TRBJ2-1,TRBV7-2,ASSLAPSGNEQF
TRBJ1-4,TRBV7-2,ASSSDRGVNEKLF
TRBJ2-5,TRBV5-4,ASSLQGGETQY
TRBJ2-3,TRBV15,ATTPAGGATNTQY
TRBJ2-7,TRBV4-3,ASSHGTGNYEQY
TRBJ1-3,TRBV5-1,TSSPIGSGNTIY
TRBJ2-3,TRBV6-4,ASSVGGTPDTQY
TRBJ2-2,TRBV5-1,ASSLAVGGTGELF
TRBJ1-2,TRBV9,ASSANQGAYGYT
TRBJ2-1,TRBV6-6,ASLVDGEQF
TRBJ2-5,TRBV27,ASRRKETQY
TRBJ2-3,TRBV14,ASSQWPGGGADTQY
TRBJ2-3,TRBV4-3,ASSQLPGSIAARTDTQY
TRBJ1-2,TRBV27,ASSPTNYGYT
TRBJ2-2,TRBV27,ASGLRGQGEFAGELF
TRBJ2-1,TRBV28,ASSQAGMGGYNEQF
TRBJ2-5,TRBV7-2,ASSRRGPGAPSGKETQY
TRBJ2-3,TRBV19,ATNPRGRSTDTQY
TRBJ1-2,TRBV7-9,ASSWRTGANYGYT
TRBJ1-1,TRBV6-5,ASSYSQGNTEAF
TRBJ1-5,TRBV30,AWSRQGGGQPQH
TRBJ2-1,TRBV10-2,ASSDRLAGGIEQF
TRBJ2-3,TRBV2,ASSDDGGAPDTQY
TRBJ2-1,TRBV19,ASSIGQGYNEQF
TRBJ1-5,TRBV4-1,ASSQDWPLDSNQPQH
TRBJ2-3,TRBV30,AWSVPGDSTDTQY
TRBJ2-7,TRBV27,ASSLLTGGYSYEQY
TRBJ2-3,TRBV30,AWEFGNTQY
TRBJ2-4,TRBV6-6,ASTTTGGRAKNIQY
TRBJ1-1,TRBV4-3,ASSQRGGSGTEAF
TRBJ1-2,TRBV29-1,SVEIHRGHYGYT
TRBJ2-1,TRBV16,ASIRSGVDEQF
TRBJ2-2,TRBV7-3,ASPQSGRAITGELF
TRBJ2-3,TRBV27,ATRAPADTQY
TRBJ2-7,TRBV4-2,ASSRDWGSSYEQY
TRBJ1-5,TRBV7-8,ASSHGQNNQPQH
TRBJ2-1,TRBV19,ASSAGGAGGHNEQF
TRBJ2-2,TRBV28,ASSARTWLAGGENTGELF
TRBJ2-1,TRBV5-1,ASGSGRPWNEQF
TRBJ1-1,TRBV9,ASSVDNGDNTEAF
TRBJ2-2,TRBV28,ATEGGSTGELF
TRBJ1-1,TRBV9,ASTPRGGSPEAF